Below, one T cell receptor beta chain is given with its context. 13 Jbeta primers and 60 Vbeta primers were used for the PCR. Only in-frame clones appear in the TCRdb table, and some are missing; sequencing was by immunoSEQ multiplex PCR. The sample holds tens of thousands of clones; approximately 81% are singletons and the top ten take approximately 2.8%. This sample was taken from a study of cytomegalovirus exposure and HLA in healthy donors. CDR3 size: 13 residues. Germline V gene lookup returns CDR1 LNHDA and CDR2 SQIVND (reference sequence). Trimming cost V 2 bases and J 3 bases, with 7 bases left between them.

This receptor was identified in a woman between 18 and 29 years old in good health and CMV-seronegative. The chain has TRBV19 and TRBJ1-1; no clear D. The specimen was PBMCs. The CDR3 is CASSIKRDTEAFF. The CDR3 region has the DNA TGTGCCAGTAGTATAAAGAGGGACACTGAAGCTTTCTTT.